The source of this TCR beta chain is a study of blood T cell repertoires in COVID-19. Some clones are missing from TCRdb's copy, which holds only in-frame ones; the method was immunoSEQ multiplex PCR. The repertoire holds approximately 300,000 clones, about 90% seen once, with 1.5% to 2% in the top ten. The CDR3 runs to 14 residues. The germline V and J ends were trimmed by 1 base and 7 bases, with 13 bases remaining between them. CDR1 and CDR2 from the germline V gene are MNHNS and SASEGT. Material for sequencing was peripheral blood. The clonotype comes from a woman aged 25-40 years with COVID-19, enrolled during active disease. The chain joins TRBV6-1 to TRBJ1-1; weak D call: TRBD1 (5 bases). In nucleotides, the CDR3 is TGTGCCAGCAGTGAAGAGGTCAGGGCGATTGAAGCTTTCTTT. Translation gives CASSEEVRAIEAFF.